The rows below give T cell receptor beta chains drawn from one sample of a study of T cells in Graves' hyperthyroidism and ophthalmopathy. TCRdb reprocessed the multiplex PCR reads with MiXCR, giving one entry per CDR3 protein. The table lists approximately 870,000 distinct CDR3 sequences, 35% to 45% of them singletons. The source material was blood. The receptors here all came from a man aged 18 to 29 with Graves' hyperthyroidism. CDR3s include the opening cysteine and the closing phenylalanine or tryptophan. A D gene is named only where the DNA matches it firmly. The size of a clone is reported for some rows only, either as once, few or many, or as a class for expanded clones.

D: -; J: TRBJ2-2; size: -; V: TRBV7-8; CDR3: CASSFRGGVNTGELFF; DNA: TGTGCCAGCAGCTTCCGTGGTGGGGTGAACACCGGGGAGCTGTTTTTT
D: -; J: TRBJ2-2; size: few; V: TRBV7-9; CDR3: CASSLPGTPQGTGELFF; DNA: TGTGCCAGCAGCTTACCGGGGACGCCGCAGGGTACCGGGGAGCTGTTTTTT
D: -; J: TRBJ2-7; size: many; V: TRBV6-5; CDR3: CASSFEGGYEQYF; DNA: TGTGCCAGCAGTTTCGAGGGGGGTTACGAGCAGTACTTC
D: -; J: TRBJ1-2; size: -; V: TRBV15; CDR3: CATSRGRGVGYTF; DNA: TGTGCCACCAGCAGGGGAAGAGGCGTCGGCTACACCTTC
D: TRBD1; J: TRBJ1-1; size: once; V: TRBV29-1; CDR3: CSGVDRATEAFF; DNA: TGCAGCGGGGTTGACAGGGCCACTGAAGCTTTCTTT
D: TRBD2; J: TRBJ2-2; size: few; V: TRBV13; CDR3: CASSLSGSNTGELFF; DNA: TGTGCCAGCAGCCTTAGCGGGTCGAACACCGGGGAGCTGTTTTTT
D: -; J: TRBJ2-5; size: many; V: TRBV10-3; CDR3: CASGTVGGETQYF; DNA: TGTGCCTCCGGTACAGTGGGAGGAGAGACCCAGTACTTC
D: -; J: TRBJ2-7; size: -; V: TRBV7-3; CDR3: CASSRPNTLYKQYF; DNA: TGTGCCAGCAGCAGACCAAACACCCTCTACAAGCAGTACTTC
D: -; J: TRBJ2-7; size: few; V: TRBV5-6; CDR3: CASSRSNRVVYEQYF; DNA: TGTGCCAGCAGTCGTAGTAACAGGGTAGTCTACGAGCAGTACTTC
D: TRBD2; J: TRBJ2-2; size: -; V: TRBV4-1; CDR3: CASSQGGLAAGELFF; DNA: TGCGCCAGCAGCCAAGGCGGCCTAGCGGCCGGGGAGCTGTTTTTT
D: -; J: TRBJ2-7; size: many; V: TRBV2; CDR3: CASVAPTYEQYF; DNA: TGTGCCAGCGTAGCGCCGACCTACGAGCAGTACTTC
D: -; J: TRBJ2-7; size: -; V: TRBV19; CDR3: CASSQDGGFIYEQYF; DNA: TGTGCCAGCAGCCAAGATGGGGGTTTTATCTACGAGCAGTACTTC
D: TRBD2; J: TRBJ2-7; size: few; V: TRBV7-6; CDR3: CASSNNREGGSYEQYF; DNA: TGTGCCAGCAGCAACAACCGGGAGGGCGGTTCCTACGAGCAGTACTTC
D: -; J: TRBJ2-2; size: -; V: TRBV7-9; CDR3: CASSLGSGLMNTGELFF; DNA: TGCGCCAGCAGCTTGGGCTCGGGTCTGATGAACACCGGGGAGCTGTTTTTT
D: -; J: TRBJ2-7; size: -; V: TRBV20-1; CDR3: CSARPGSSSEQYF; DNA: TGCAGTGCTAGACCGGGCTCTTCCTCCGAGCAGTACTTC
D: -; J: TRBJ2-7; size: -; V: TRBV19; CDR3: CASSMAEDFGYEQYF; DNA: TGTGCCAGTAGTATGGCGGAGGACTTCGGGTACGAGCAGTACTTC
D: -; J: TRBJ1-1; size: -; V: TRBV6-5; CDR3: CASSADFGPTEAFF; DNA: TGTGCCAGCAGTGCCGACTTCGGACCCACTGAAGCTTTCTTT
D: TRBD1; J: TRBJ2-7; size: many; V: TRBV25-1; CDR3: CASSEGDRAGEQYF; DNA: TGTGCCAGCAGTGAAGGGGACAGGGCCGGCGAGCAGTACTTC
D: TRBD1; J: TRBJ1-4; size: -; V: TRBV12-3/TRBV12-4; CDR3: CASSPRQGVEKLFF; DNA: TGTGCCAGCAGTCCCCGACAGGGTGTGGAAAAACTGTTTTTT
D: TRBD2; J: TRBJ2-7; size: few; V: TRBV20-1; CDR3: CSARDPSGTYEQYF; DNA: TGCAGTGCTAGAGATCCTAGCGGGACCTACGAGCAGTACTTC
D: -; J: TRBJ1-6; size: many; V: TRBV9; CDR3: CASKGGINSPLHF; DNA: TGTGCCAGCAAAGGAGGGATTAATTCACCCCTCCACTTT
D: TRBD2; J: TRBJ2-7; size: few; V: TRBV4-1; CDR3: CASSQELAVSSYEQYF; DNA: TGCGCCAGCAGCCAAGAGCTAGCGGTGAGCTCCTACGAGCAGTACTTC
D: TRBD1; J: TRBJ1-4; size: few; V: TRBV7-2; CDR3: CASSLSRDRVGTEKLFF; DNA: TGTGCCAGCAGCTTGTCCCGGGACAGGGTTGGTACTGAAAAACTGTTTTTT
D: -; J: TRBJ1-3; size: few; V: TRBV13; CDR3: CASSFGAGNTIYF; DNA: TGTGCCAGCAGCTTTGGGGCTGGAAACACCATATATTTT
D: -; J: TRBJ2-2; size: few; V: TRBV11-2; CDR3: CAGGIAGELFF; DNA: TGTGCCGGAGGGATAGCCGGGGAGCTGTTTTTT
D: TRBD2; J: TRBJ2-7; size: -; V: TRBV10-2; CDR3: CASSSGLGLAFYEQYF; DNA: TGCGCCAGCAGTTCCGGATTGGGACTAGCCTTCTACGAGCAGTACTTC
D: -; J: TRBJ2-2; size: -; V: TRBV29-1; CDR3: CTPGTGSTGELFF; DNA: TGCACCCCCGGTACAGGGAGCACCGGGGAGCTGTTTTTT
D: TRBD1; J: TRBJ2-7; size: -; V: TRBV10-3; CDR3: CAITGTGGYEQYF; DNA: TGTGCCATCACTGGGACAGGGGGTTACGAGCAGTACTTC
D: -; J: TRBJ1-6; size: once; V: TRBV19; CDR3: CASSMEHPAYNSPLHF; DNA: TGTGCCAGTAGTATGGAGCACCCCGCCTATAATTCACCCCTCCACTTT
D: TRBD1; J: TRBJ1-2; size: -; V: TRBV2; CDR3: CASRHRGANYGYTF; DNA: TGTGCCAGCAGACACAGGGGTGCTAACTATGGCTACACCTTC
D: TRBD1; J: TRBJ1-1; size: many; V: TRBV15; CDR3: CATSPDRGWTEAFF; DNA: TGTGCCACCAGTCCAGACAGGGGATGGACTGAAGCTTTCTTT
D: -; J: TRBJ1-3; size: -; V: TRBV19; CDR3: CASSIGGGSYSGNTIYF; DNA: TGTGCCAGTAGTATTGGAGGCGGATCTTACTCTGGAAACACCATATATTTT
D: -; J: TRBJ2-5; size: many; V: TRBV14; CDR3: CASSQADLETQYF; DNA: TGTGCCAGCAGCCAAGCGGACCTAGAGACCCAGTACTTC
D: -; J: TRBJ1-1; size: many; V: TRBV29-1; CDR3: CSVLQAGGTEAFF; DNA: TGCAGCGTTCTCCAGGCCGGGGGGACTGAAGCTTTCTTT
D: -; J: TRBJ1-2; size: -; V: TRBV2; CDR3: CASSGGGRDYGYTF; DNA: TGTGCCAGCAGTGGGGGGGGACGAGACTATGGCTACACCTTC
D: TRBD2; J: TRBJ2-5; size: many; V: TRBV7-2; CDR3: CASSLGVAGHQETQYF; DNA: TGTGCCAGCAGCTTAGGCGTAGCGGGGCATCAAGAGACCCAGTACTTC
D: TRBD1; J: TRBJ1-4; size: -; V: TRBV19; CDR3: CASRRDRDFNEKLFF; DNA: TGTGCCAGTCGCCGGGACAGGGATTTTAATGAAAAACTGTTTTTT
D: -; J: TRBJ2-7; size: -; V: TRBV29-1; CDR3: CSDVADRDEQYF; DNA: TGCAGCGACGTAGCGGATCGGGACGAGCAGTACTTC
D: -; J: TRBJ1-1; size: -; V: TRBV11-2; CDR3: CASSLDVRVEAFF; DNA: TGTGCCAGCAGCTTAGATGTGAGGGTTGAAGCTTTCTTT
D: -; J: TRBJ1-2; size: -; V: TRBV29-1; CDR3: CSVDGAAANYGYTF; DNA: TGCAGCGTAGATGGAGCTGCAGCTAACTATGGCTACACCTTC
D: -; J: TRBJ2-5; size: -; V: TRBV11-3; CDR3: CAGSRDSETQYF; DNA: TGTGCCGGCAGCCGGGACTCAGAGACCCAGTACTTC
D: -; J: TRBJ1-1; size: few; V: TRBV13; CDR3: CASSSAPEAFF; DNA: TGTGCCAGCAGCTCCGCCCCAGAAGCTTTCTTT
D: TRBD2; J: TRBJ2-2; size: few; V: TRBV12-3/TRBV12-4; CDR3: CASSWRERPGELFF; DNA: TGTGCCAGCAGTTGGCGGGAGCGACCCGGGGAGCTGTTTTTT
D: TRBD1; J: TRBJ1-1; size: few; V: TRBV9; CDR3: CASSVGTGVNTEAFF; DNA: TGTGCCAGCAGCGTAGGGACAGGGGTAAACACTGAAGCTTTCTTT
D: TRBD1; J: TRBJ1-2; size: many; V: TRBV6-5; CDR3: CASSEGGSGYTF; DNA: TGTGCCAGCAGTGAAGGGGGCAGTGGCTACACCTTC
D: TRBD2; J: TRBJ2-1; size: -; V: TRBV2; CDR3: CASPRDRSLAGGVNEQFF; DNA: TGTGCCAGCCCCCGGGACAGGTCTCTAGCGGGGGGGGTCAATGAGCAGTTCTTC